The T cell receptor beta chain described here comes from a study of tumor and adjacent non-tumor tissue in lung cancer. Overall study findings and caveats: Normal lung showed higher cumulative top 100 clone frequency than tumor.

On this clonotype itself: Its target is not known. One end of the junction is discordant with germline, which a read error may explain.

The CDR3 covers 13 residues. Germline V lookup: CDR1 MGHRA, CDR2 YSYEKL. No cell sorting was done before RNA was extracted from the tissue. TCRbeta libraries were built with three rounds of nested PCR, modified from ARM-PCR. TCRdb re-analysed the multiplex PCR reads in MiXCR, keeping a single row per CDR3 protein. In the table there are more than 75,000 distinct CDR3 sequences, 55% to 70% of which are singletons. The chain is built from TRBV4-1 and TRBJ2-2; TRBD1 or TRBD2 may be the D gene (5 bases each). The receptor's source is a woman aged 70 to 79 with non-small cell lung cancer. The specimen was lung tumor tissue. In DNA form, the CDR3 reads TGCGCGACTGGTACAGGTCAAACCGGGGAGCTGTCTTTT. It codes for CATGTGQTGELSF.